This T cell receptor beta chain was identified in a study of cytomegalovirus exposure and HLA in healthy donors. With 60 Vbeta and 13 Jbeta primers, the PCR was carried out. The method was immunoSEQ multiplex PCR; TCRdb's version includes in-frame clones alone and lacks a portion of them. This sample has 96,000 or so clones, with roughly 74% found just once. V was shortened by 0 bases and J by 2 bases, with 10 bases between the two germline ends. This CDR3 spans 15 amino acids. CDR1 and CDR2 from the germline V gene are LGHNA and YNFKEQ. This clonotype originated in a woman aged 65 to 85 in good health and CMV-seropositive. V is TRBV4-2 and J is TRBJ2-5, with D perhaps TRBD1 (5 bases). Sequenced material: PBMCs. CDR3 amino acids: CASSQDPRTQETQYF. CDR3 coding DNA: TGTGCCAGCAGCCAAGATCCACGGACACAAGAGACCCAGTACTTC.